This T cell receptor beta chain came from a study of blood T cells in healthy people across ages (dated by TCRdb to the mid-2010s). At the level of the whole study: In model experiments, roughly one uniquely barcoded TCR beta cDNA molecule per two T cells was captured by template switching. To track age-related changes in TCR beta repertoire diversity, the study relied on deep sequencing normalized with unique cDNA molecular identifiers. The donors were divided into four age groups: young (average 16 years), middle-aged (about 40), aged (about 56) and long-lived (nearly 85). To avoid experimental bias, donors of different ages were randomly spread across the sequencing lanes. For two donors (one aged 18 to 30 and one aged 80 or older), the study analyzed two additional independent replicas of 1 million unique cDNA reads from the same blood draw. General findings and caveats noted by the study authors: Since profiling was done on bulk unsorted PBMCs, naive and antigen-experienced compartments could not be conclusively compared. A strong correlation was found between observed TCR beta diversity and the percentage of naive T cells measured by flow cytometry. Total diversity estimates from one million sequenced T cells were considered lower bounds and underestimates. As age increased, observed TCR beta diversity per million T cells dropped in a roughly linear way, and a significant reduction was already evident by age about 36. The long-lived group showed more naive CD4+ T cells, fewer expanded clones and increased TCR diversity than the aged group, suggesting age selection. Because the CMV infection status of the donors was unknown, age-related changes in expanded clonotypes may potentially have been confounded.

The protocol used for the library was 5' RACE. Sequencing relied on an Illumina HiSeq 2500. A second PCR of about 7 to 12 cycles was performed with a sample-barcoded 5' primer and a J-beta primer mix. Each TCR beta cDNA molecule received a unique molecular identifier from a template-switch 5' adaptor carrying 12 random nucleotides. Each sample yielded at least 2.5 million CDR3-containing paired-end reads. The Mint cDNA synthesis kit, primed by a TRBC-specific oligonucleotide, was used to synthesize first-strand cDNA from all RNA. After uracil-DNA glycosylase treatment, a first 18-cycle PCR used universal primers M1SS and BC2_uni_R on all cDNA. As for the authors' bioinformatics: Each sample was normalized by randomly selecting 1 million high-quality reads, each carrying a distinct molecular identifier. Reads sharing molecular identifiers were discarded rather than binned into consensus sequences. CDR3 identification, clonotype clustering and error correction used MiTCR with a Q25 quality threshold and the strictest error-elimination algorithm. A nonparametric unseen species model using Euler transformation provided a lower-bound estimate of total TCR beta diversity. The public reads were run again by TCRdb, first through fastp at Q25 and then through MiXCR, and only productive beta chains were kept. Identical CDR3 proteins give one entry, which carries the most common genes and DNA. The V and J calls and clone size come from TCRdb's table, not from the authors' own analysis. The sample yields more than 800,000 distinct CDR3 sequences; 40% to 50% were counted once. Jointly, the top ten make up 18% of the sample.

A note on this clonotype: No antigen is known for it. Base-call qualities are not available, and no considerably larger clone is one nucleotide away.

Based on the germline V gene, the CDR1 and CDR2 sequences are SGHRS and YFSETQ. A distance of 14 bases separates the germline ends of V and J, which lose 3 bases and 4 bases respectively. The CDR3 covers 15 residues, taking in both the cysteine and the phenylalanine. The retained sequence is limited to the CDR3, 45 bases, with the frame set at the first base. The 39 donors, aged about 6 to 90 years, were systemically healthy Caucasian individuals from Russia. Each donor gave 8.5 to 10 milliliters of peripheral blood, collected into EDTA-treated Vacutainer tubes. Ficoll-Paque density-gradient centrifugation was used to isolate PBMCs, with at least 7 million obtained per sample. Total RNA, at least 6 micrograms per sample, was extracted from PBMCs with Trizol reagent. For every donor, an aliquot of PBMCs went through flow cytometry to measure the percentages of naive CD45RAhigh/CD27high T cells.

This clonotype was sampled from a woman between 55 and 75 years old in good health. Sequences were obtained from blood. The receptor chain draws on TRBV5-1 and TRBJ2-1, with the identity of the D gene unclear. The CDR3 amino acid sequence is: CASSSHRHIYNEQFF. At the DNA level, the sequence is TGCGCCAGCAGCTCGCATCGACATATTTACAATGAGCAGTTCTTC.